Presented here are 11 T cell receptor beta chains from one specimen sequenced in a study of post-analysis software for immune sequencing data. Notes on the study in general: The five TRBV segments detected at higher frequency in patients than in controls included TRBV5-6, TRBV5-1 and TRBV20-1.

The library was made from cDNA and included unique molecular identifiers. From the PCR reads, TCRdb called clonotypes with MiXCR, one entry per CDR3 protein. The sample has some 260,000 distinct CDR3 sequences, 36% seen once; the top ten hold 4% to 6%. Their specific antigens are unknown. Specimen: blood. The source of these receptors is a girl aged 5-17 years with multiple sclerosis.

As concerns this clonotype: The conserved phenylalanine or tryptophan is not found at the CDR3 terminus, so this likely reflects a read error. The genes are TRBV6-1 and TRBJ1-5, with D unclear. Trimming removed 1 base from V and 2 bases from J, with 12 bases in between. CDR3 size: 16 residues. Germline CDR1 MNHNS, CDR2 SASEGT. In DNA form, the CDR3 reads TGTGCCAGCAGTGAAGAGGAGGGCGCGGGCAATCAGCCCCAGCATGTT. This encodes CASSEEEGAGNQPQHV.

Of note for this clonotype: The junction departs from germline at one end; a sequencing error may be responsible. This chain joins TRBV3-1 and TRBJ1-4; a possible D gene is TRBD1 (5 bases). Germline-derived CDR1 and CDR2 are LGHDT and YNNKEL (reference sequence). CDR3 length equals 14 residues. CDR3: CASSRYGALGKRFF. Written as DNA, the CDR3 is TGTGCCAGCAGTCGTTACGGGGCCCTGGGGAAACGGTTTTTT.

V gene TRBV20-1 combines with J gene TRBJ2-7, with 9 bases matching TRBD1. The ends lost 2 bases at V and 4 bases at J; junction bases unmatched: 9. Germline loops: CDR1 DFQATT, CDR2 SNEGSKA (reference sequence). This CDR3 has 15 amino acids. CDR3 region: CSARLTGTGLYEQYF. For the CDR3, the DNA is TGCAGTGCTAGACTCACCGGGACAGGGCTATACGAGCAGTACTTC.

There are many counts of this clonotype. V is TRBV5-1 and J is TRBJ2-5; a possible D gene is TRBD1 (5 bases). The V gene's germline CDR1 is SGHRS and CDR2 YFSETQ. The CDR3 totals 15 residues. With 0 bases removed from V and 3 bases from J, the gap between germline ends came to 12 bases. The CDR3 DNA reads TGCGCCAGCAGCTTGGCCGGACATGTAGAAGAGACCCAGTACTTC. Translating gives CASSLAGHVEETQYF.

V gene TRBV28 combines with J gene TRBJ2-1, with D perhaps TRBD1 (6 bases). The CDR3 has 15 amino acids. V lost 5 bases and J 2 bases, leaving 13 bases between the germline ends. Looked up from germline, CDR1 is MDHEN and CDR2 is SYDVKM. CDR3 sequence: CASSGQQGTYNEQFF. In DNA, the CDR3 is TGTGCCAGCAGTGGACAACAGGGAACCTACAATGAGCAGTTCTTC. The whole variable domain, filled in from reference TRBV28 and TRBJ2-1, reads DVKVTQSSRYLVKRTGEKVFLECVQDMDHENMFWYRQDPGLGLRLIYFSYDVKMKEKGDIPEGYSVSREKKERFSLILESASTNQTSMYLCASSGQQGTYNEQFFGPGTRLTVL.

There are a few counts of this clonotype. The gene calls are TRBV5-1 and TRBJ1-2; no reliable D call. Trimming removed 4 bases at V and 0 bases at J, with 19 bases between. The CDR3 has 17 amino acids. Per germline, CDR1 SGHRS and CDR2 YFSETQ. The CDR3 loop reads CASSMEYRTDPNYGYTF. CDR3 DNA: TGCGCCAGCAGCATGGAGTACCGGACGGATCCTAACTATGGCTACACCTTC.

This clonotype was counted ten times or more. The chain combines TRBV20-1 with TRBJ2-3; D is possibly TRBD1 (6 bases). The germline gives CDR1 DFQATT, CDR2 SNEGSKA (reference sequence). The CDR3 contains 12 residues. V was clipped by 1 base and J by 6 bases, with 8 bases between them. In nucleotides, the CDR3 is TGCAGTGCTAGAGCAGGGGCGGATACGCAGTATTTT. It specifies CSARAGADTQYF.

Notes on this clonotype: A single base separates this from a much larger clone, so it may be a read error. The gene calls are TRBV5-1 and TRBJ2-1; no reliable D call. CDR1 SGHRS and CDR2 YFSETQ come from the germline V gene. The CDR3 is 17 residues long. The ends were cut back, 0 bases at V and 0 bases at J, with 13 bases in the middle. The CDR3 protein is CASSLGLCESSYNEQFF. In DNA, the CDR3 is TGCGCCAGCAGCTTGGGACTTTGCGAAAGCTCCTACAATGAGCAGTTCTTC.

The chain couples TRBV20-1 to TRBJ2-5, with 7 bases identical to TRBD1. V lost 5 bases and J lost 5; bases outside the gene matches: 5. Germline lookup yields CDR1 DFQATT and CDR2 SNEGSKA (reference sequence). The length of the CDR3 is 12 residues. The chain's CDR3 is CSARARGETQYF. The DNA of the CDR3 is TGCAGTGCTCGGGCCAGGGGGGAGACCCAGTACTTC.

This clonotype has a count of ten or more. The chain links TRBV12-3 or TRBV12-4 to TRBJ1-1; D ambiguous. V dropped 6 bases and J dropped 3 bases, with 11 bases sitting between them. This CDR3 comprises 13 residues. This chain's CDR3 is CASSYRPYTEAFF. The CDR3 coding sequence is TGTGCCAGCAGCTATAGGCCGTACACTGAAGCTTTCTTT.

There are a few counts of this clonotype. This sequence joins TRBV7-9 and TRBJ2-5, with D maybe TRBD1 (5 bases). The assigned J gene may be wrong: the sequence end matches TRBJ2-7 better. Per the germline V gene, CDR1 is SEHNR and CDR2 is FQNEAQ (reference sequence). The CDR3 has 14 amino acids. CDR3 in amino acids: CASSGRAGNYEQYF. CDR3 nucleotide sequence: TGTGCCAGCAGCGGCAGGGCTGGAAACTACGAGCAGTACTTC.